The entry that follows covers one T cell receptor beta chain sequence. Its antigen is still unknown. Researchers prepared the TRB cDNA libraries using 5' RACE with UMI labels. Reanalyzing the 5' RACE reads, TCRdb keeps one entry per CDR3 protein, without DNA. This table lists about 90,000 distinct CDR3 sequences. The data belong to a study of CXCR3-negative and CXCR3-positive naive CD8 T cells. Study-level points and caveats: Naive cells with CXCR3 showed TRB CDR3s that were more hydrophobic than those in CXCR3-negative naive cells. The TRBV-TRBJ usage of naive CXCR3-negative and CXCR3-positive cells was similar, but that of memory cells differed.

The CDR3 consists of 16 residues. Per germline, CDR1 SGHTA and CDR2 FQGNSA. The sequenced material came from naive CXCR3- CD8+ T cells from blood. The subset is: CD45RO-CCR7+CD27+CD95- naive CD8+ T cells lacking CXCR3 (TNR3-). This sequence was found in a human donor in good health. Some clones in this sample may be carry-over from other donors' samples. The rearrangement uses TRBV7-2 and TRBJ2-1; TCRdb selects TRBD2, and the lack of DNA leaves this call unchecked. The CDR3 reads CASRKTGTSVYNGQFF.